This T cell receptor beta chain was retrieved from a study of PD-L1 blockade in urothelial cancer. Overall study context: As for prior chemotherapy regimens, patients had received 0 to 3. Analysis of blood occurred 3 weeks (second dose) and 6 weeks after treatment start. A median roughly 150,000 T cells were found in blood samples.

Synthetic TCR analog templates were added to each PCR reaction. TCRdb's table, derived via immunoSEQ multiplex PCR, lists solely in-frame clones and lacks some. This table has fewer than 50,000 clones, 88% appearing once. This sample's time point: pretreatment peripheral blood. As to this clone: The junction does not match germline at one end; this may be a read error. The sample holds other DNA sequences that translate to the same CDR3.

This CDR3 has 14 amino acids. CDR1 SGHTA and CDR2 FQGNSA come from the germline V gene. This TCR came from a donor aged 40 or over with urothelial cancer. The sequencing used PBMCs, collected around atezolizumab (anti-PD-L1) treatment. V usage is TRBV7-2 and J usage is TRBJ2-5, with TRBD2 matching 10 bases. The CDR3 region has the DNA TGTGCCAGCAGCCTAGCGGGAGCGGGGGAGACCCAGTACTTC. This translates into CASSLAGAGETQYF.